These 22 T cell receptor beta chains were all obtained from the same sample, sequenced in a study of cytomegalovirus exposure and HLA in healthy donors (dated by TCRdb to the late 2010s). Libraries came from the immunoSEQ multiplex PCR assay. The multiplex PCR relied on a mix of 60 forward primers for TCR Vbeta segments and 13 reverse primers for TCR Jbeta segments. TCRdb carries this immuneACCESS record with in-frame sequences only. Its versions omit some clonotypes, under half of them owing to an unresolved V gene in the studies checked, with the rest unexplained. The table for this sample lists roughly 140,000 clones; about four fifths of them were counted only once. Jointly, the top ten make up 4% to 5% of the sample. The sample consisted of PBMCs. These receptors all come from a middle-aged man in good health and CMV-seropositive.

CDR3 in amino acids: CASSPRASGVNEQFF. The CDR3 DNA reads TGTGCCAGCAGCCCGAGGGCTAGCGGAGTCAATGAGCAGTTCTTC. This chain connects TRBV7-9 to TRBJ2-1, with 7 bases matching TRBD2. Germline loops: CDR1 SEHNR, CDR2 FQNEAQ (reference sequence). CDR3 size: 15 residues. V trimming: 5 bases; J trimming: 6 bases; junction bases outside the gene matches: 10.

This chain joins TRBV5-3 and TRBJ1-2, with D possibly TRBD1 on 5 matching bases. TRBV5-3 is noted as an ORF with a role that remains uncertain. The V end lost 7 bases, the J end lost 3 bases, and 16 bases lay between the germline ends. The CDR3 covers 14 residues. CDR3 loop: CAREYPDTDYGYTF. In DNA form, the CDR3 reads TGTGCCAGAGAGTATCCGGACACGGACTATGGCTACACCTTC.

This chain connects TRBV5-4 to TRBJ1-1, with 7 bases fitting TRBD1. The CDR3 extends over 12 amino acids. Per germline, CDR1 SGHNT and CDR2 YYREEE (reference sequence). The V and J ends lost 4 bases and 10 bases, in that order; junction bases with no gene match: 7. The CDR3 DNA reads TGTGCCAGCAGCACCGAGACAGGGAGAGCTTTCTTT. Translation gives CASSTETGRAFF.

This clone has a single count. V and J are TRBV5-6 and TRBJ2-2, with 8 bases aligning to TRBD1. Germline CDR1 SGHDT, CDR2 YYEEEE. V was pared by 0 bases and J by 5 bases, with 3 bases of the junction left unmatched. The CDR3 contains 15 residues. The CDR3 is CASSLERQGTGELFF. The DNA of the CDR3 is TGTGCCAGCAGCTTGGAAAGACAGGGGACCGGGGAGCTGTTTTTT.

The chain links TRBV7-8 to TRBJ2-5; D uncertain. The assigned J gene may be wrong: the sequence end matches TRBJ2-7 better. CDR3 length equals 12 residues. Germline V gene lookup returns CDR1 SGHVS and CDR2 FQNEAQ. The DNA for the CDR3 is TGTGCCAGCAGCTTAGGAGAATACGAGCAGTACTTC. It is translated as CASSLGEYEQYF.

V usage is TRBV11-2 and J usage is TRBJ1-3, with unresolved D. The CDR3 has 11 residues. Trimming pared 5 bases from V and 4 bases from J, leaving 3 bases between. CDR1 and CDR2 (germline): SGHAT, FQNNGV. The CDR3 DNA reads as TGTGCCAGCAGCCTAGGAAACACCATATATTTT. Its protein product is CASSLGNTIYF.

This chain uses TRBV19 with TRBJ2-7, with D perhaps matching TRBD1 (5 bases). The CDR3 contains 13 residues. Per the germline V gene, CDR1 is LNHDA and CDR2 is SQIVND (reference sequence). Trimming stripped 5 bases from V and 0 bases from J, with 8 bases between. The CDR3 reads CASSVGLSYEQYF. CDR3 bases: TGTGCCAGTAGTGTGGGGCTCTCCTACGAGCAGTACTTC.

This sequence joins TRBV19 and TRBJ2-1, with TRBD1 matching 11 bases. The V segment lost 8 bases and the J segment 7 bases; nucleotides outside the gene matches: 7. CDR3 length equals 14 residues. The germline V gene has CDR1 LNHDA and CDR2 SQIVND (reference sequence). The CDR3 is CASDPGQGVNEQFF. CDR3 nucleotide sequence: TGTGCCAGTGATCCGGGACAGGGGGTAAATGAGCAGTTCTTC.

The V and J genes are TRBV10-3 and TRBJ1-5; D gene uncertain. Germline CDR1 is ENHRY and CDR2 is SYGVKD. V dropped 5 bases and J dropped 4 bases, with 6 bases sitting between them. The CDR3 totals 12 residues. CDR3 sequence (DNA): TGTGCCATCAGTCCAACTAATCAGCCCCAGCATTTT. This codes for CAISPTNQPQHF.

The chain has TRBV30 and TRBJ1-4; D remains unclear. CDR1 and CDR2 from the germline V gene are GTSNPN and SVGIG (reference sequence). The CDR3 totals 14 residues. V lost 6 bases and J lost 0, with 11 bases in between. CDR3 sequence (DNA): TGTGCCTGCCCCTTATCCTCAACTAATGAAAAACTGTTTTTT. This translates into CACPLSSTNEKLFF.

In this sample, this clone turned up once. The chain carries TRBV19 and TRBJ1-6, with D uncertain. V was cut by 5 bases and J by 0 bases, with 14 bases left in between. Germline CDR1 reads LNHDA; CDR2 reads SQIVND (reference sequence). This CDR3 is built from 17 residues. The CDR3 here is CASSLSGLSSYNSPLHF. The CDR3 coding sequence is TGTGCCAGTAGTCTGTCGGGGTTGAGCTCCTATAATTCACCCCTCCACTTT.

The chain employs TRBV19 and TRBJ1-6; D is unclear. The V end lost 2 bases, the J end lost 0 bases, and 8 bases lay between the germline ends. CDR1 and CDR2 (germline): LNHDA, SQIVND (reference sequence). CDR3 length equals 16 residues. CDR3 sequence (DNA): TGTGCCAGTAGTATAAGAATTAGCTCCTATAATTCACCCCTCCACTTT. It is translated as CASSIRISSYNSPLHF.

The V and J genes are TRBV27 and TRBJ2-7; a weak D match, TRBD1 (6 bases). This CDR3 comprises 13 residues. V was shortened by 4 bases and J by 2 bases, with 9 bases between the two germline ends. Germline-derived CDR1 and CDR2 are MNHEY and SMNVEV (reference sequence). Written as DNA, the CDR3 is TGTGCCAGCAGTTCCGCAGGGGCCTACGAGCAGTACTTC. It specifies CASSSAGAYEQYF.

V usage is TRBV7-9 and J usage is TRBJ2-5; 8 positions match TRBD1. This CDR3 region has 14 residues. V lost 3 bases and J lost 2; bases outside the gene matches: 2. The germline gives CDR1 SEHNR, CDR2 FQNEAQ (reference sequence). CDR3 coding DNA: TGTGCCAGCAGCTTGTGGACAGGGCAAGAGACCCAGTACTTC. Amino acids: CASSLWTGQETQYF.

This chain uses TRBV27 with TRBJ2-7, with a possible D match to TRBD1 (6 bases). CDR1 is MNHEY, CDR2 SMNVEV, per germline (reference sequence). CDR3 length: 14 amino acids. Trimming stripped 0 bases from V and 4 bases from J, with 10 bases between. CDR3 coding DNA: TGTGCCAGCAGTTTATCAGGCAGGGGTTACGAGCAGTACTTC. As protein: CASSLSGRGYEQYF.

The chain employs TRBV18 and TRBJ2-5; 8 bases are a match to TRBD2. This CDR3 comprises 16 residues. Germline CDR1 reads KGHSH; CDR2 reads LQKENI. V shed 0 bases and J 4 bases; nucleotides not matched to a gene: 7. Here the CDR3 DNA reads TGTGCCAGCTCACCACCGAGTAGCGGGGTCGCAGAGACCCAGTACTTC. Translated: CASSPPSSGVAETQYF.

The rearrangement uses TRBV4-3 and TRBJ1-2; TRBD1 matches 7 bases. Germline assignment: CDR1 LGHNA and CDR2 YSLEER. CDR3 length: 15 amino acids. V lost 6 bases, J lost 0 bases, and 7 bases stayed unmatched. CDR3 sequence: CASRATGAANYGYTF. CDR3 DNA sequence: TGCGCCAGCAGAGCAACAGGGGCAGCTAACTATGGCTACACCTTC.

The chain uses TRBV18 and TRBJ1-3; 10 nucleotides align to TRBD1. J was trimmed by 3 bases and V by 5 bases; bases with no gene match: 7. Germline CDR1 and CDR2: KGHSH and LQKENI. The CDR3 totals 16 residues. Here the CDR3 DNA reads TGTGCCAGCTCAACCGGGACAGGGGTTAATGGAAACACCATATATTTT. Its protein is CASSTGTGVNGNTIYF.

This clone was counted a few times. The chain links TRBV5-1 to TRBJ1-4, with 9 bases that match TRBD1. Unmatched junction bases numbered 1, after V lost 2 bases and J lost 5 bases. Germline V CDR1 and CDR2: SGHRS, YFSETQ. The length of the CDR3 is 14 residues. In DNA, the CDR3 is TGCGCCAGCAGCTTAGGGACAGGGAATGAAAAACTGTTTTTT. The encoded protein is CASSLGTGNEKLFF.

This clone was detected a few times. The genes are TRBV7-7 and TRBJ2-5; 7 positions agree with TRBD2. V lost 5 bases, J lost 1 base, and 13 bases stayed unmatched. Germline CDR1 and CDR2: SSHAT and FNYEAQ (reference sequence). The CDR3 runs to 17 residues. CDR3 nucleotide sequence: TGTGCCAGCAGCCCACGACGGCGGGGGTCGTTCCAAGAGACCCAGTACTTC. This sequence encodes CASSPRRRGSFQETQYF. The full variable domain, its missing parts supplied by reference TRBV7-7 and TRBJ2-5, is GAGVSQSPRYKVTKRGQDVTLRCDPISSHATLYWYQQALGQGPEFLTYFNYEAQPDKSGLPSDRFSAERPEGSISTLTIQRTEQRDSAMYRCASSPRRRGSFQETQYFGPGTRLLVL.

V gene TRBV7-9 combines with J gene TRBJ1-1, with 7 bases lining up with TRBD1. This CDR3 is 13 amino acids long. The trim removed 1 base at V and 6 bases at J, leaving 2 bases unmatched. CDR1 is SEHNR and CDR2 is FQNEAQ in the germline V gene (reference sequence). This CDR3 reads CASSLEGAAEAFF. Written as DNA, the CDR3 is TGTGCCAGCAGCTTAGAGGGGGCGGCTGAAGCTTTCTTT. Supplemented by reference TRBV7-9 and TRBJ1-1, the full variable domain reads DTGVSQNPRHKITKRGQNVTFRCDPISEHNRLYWYRQTLGQGPEFLTYFQNEAQLEKSRLLSDRFSAERPKGSFSTLEIQRTEQGDSAMYLCASSLEGAAEAFFGQGTRLTVV.

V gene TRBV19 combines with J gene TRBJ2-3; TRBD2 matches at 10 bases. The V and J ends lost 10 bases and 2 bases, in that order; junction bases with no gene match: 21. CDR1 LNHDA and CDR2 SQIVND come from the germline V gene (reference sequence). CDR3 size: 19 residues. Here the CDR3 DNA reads TGTGCCACCAATGTGGTCGGACTAGCGGCGCAAGCTAACACAGATACGCAGTATTTT. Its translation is CATNVVGLAAQANTDTQYF.